The clone carrying this TCR beta chain was picked up one time. The CDR3 runs to 9 residues. The germline CDR1 and CDR2 sequences are GTSNPN and SVGIG (reference sequence). Clones were read by immunoSEQ multiplex PCR, and TCRdb kept only the in-frame ones, dropping some. The sample comprises about 160,000 clones, roughly 90% of which are singletons, and roughly 4% rests with the top ten. The sample belongs to a study of T cell responses to AZD1222 COVID-19 vaccine. This specimen was peripheral blood, taken 28 days after the second AZD1222 dose. The chain joins TRBV30 to TRBJ1-2; no clear D gene. The source is an adult who received the AZD1222 COVID-19 vaccine. CDR3 nucleotide sequence: TGTTGCAGCGTACCCGGCTACACCTTC. Translation: CCSVPGYTF.